One and the same sample provided the 29 T cell receptor beta chains below, sequenced in a study of blood T cell repertoires in COVID-19 (TCRdb year 2020). Preparation of the library involved the immunoSEQ multiplex PCR assay. This is the immuneACCESS table as TCRdb keeps it, with only in-frame sequences that have V and J called. A part of the clones is gone; compared with another copy, unresolved V genes explain less than half, and the rest is unexplained. This sample comprises tens of thousands of clones, approximately 78% of them detected only once. The ten top clones hold 12% to 15% of the sample. Sequenced material: peripheral blood. All receptors come from a human donor with acute or convalescent COVID-19. The donor label of this sample is uncertain.

This sequence joins TRBV28 and TRBJ1-5; TRBD1 matches at 7 bases. V was clipped by 6 bases and J by 4 bases; unmatched bases: 9. This CDR3 has 15 residues. Germline CDR1 reads MDHEN; CDR2 reads SYDVKM. CDR3 in DNA: TGTGCCAGCAGAAGACAGGGCTCTGGGAATCAGCCCCAGCATTTT. Translating it yields CASRRQGSGNQPQHF. Full variable domain (remainder filled in from reference TRBV28 and TRBJ1-5): DVKVTQSSRYLVKRTGEKVFLECVQDMDHENMFWYRQDPGLGLRLIYFSYDVKMKEKGDIPEGYSVSREKKERFSLILESASTNQTSMYLCASRRQGSGNQPQHFGDGTRLSIL.

This clone was observed a single time. This rearrangement joins TRBV30 to TRBJ2-3; D unclear. The CDR3 is 12 residues long. From germline, CDR1 is GTSNPN and CDR2 SVGIG (reference sequence). V lost 3 bases and J lost 3, with 7 bases in between. The CDR3 protein is CAWSILTDTQYF. The DNA of the CDR3 is TGTGCCTGGAGCATACTGACAGATACGCAGTATTTT.

This chain links TRBV7-2 with TRBJ1-1; D is possibly TRBD1 (5 bases). Germline CDR1 reads SGHTA; CDR2 reads FQGNSA. V was shortened by 5 bases and J by 3 bases, with 10 bases between the two germline ends. This CDR3 is 13 amino acids long. The CDR3 bases are TGTGCCAGCAGCAAGGGGATGGACACTGAAGCTTTCTTT. This gives the protein CASSKGMDTEAFF.

The chain couples TRBV6-5 to TRBJ2-4; the D gene is possibly TRBD1 (5 bases). Trimming cost V 6 bases and J 6 bases, with 15 bases left between them. CDR1 is MNHEY and CDR2 is SVGAGI in the germline V gene. CDR3 length: 14 residues. DNA for the CDR3: TGTGCCAGCAGGCCCCAGGGTATGGGAAACATTCAGTACTTC. Encoded protein: CASRPQGMGNIQYF.

The chain links TRBV30 to TRBJ1-1; 10 nucleotides match TRBD1. CDR3 length: 15 amino acids. V shed 0 bases, J shed 5 bases, and the junction held 6 bases outside the gene matches. The germline V gene has CDR1 GTSNPN and CDR2 SVGIG (reference sequence). CDR3 DNA sequence: TGTGCCTGGAGTGTAACCGGGACAGGGGAAACTGAAGCTTTCTTT. It codes for CAWSVTGTGETEAFF.

Only a few counts were recorded for this clone. The chain joins TRBV14 to TRBJ2-1; no firm D call. The germline V gene encodes CDR1 SGHDN and CDR2 FVKESK. The CDR3 loop spans 13 amino acids. V lost 0 bases and J 15 bases, leaving 15 bases between the germline ends. This CDR3 is CASSQDRGLSRFF. CDR3 sequence (DNA): TGTGCCAGCAGCCAAGACAGAGGATTATCGAGGTTCTTC.

The rearrangement uses TRBV2 and TRBJ2-3; TRBD2 matches at 9 bases. CDR3 length: 15 amino acids. Unmatched junction bases numbered 4, after V lost 4 bases and J lost 2 bases. Per the germline V gene, CDR1 is SNHLY and CDR2 is FYNNEI. The CDR3 loop is CASSVTSGPTDTQYF. CDR3 DNA: TGTGCCAGCAGTGTGACTAGCGGACCCACAGATACGCAGTATTTT.

The sample holds a few counts of this clone. The chain is built from TRBV3-1 (or the pseudogene TRBV3-2) and TRBJ2-1; 9 bases line up with TRBD1. In germline, CDR1 is LGHDT, CDR2 YNNKEL (reference sequence). The V and J ends lost 4 bases and 3 bases, in that order; junction bases with no gene match: 7. The CDR3 totals 16 residues. CDR3 nucleotide sequence: TGTGCCAGCAGCCTTGCCGGGGGACAGGGCTACAATGAGCAGTTCTTC. Protein product: CASSLAGGQGYNEQFF.

The chain links TRBV10-3 to TRBJ1-2; 8 positions match TRBD1. J gave up 5 bases and V 5 bases, and 10 bases lay outside the gene matches. CDR1 ENHRY and CDR2 SYGVKD come from the germline V gene. This CDR3 region has 15 residues. Here the CDR3 reads CAISSDRGGMYGYTF. The CDR3 region has the DNA TGTGCCATCAGTTCAGACAGGGGAGGAATGTATGGCTACACCTTC.

This clone was seen only a few times. The CDR3 nucleotides read TGTGCCAGCAAGTTTTCAGGGGATAGCAATCAGCCCCAGCATTTT. Amino acids: CASKFSGDSNQPQHF. V and J are TRBV6-5 and TRBJ1-5, with D possibly matching TRBD1 (6 bases). The germline CDR1 and CDR2 sequences are MNHEY and SVGAGI. The V and J ends lost 7 bases and 0 bases respectively, with 13 bases between them. The CDR3 runs 15 residues.

V and J are TRBV5-4 and TRBJ1-1, with TRBD1 identical over 7 bases. There are 15 residues in the CDR3. Losses at the gene ends were 0 bases for V and 1 base for J; bases not matched to a gene: 3. Per the germline V gene, CDR1 is SGHNT and CDR2 is YYREEE (reference sequence). The CDR3 DNA sequence: TGTGCCAGCAGCTTGGTGGCAGGGGGGAACACTGAAGCTTTCTTT. Protein: CASSLVAGGNTEAFF.

The J gene is TRBJ1-5, the V gene TRBV7-2; 8 bases agree with TRBD1. The V segment lost 3 bases and the J segment 7 bases; nucleotides outside the gene matches: 8. The CDR3 has 15 amino acids. Germline V gene lookup returns CDR1 SGHTA and CDR2 FQGNSA. The CDR3, as DNA: TGTGCCAGCAGCTTGAAACAGGGGGTTCAACAGCCCCAGCATTTT. This encodes CASSLKQGVQQPQHF. The variable domain in full, with the rest retrieved from reference TRBV7-2 and TRBJ1-5, is GAGVSQSPSNKVTEKGKDVELRCDPISGHTALYWYRQSLGQGLEFLIYFQGNSAPDKSGLPSDRFSAERTGGSVSTLTIQRTQQEDSAVYLCASSLKQGVQQPQHFGDGTRLSIL.

This chain uses TRBV3-1 (or the pseudogene TRBV3-2) with TRBJ1-6, with a possible D match to TRBD1 (6 bases). This CDR3 has 15 residues. Trimming left V 4 bases short and J 10 bases short, with 17 bases between. Germline-derived CDR1 and CDR2 are LGHDT and YNNKEL (reference sequence). The CDR3 coding sequence is TGTGCCAGCAGCCCCCAAGGGGGTAGTAACTCACCCCTCCACTTT. Amino acid sequence: CASSPQGGSNSPLHF.

V is TRBV6-2 or TRBV6-3 and J is TRBJ1-2; no definite D call. The CDR3 is made up of 13 amino acids. Germline CDR1 is MNHEY and CDR2 is SVGEGT. V gave up 2 bases and J gave up 3 bases, with 7 bases separating them. The CDR3 nucleotides read TGTGCCAGCAGTTACGAGGGCCACTATGGCTACACCTTC. Protein product: CASSYEGHYGYTF.

The chain uses TRBV7-7 and TRBJ1-1, with TRBD1 matching over 7 bases. The germline V gene has CDR1 SSHAT and CDR2 FNYEAQ (reference sequence). The CDR3 consists of 16 residues. DNA of the CDR3: TGTGCTACTACGGTACAGGGGATTTTAGAGGCGACTGAAGCTTTCTTT. Its protein is CATTVQGILEATEAFF.

This sequence joins TRBV28 and TRBJ2-7, with TRBD2 matching over 12 bases. V was pared by 4 bases and J by 7 bases, with 11 bases of the junction left unmatched. From germline, CDR1 is MDHEN and CDR2 SYDVKM. The CDR3 contains 16 residues. CDR3 DNA sequence: TGTGCCAGCAGTTCCCCCAGGGCTAGCGGGAGGGGAGAGCAGTACTTC. It specifies CASSSPRASGRGEQYF.

The V and J genes are TRBV6-4 and TRBJ2-2, with D possibly being TRBD2 (5 bases). Germline V gene sequence: CDR1 MRHNA, CDR2 SNTAGT. V dropped 2 bases and J dropped 1 base, with 14 bases sitting between them. The length of the CDR3 is 17 residues. Here the CDR3 reads CASSDTRVYENTGELFF. In nucleotides, the CDR3 is TGTGCCAGCAGTGACACGAGGGTTTACGAGAACACCGGGGAGCTGTTTTTT.

This chain links TRBV13 with TRBJ1-2; D is possibly TRBD1 (5 bases). The germline V gene encodes CDR1 PRHDT and CDR2 FYEKMQ (reference sequence). V was clipped by 0 bases and J by 2 bases, with 10 bases between them. The CDR3 loop spans 15 amino acids. The CDR3 region has the DNA TGTGCCAGCAGCTTAGGCGGGGGGGTCAACTATGGCTACACCTTC. Translated, it gives CASSLGGGVNYGYTF.

The V call is TRBV12-3 or TRBV12-4, the J call TRBJ1-2, with D tentatively TRBD1 (6 bases). V was pared by 5 bases and J by 8 bases, with 15 bases between. CDR3 length equals 13 residues. In DNA, the CDR3 is TGTGCCAGCAGTGAGGCGGGGGGCCGGGGCTACACCTTC. Protein product: CASSEAGGRGYTF.

The chain uses TRBV2 and TRBJ1-1; no clear D. CDR3 size: 15 residues. Trimming shortened V by 4 bases and J by 4 bases, and 16 bases separated the two germline ends. The germline V gene has CDR1 SNHLY and CDR2 FYNNEI. The CDR3 DNA reads TGTGCCAGCAGTGCGGGTCAGCCACTACCCACTGAAGCTTTCTTT. The encoded protein is CASSAGQPLPTEAFF.

The CDR3 DNA sequence: TGTGCCAGCAGCTTGAGCCCTTCAACTGAAGCTTTCTTT. Amino acid sequence: CASSLSPSTEAFF. This chain links TRBV7-2 with TRBJ1-1; D is uncertain. The V gene's germline CDR1 is SGHTA and CDR2 FQGNSA. Deletions cut 3 bases from V and 5 bases from J, with 10 bases between. The CDR3 sequence is 13 residues long.

This chain uses TRBV28 with TRBJ2-7, with 8 bases identical to TRBD1. This CDR3 comprises 14 residues. V lost 6 bases and J lost 2; bases outside the gene matches: 6. In germline, CDR1 is MDHEN, CDR2 SYDVKM. CDR3 residues: CASSRGLSPYEQYF. The CDR3 nucleotides read TGTGCCAGCAGCAGGGGGCTATCCCCCTACGAGCAGTACTTC.

The chain carries TRBV30 and TRBJ2-6; TRBD1 aligns across 9 bases. V lost 2 bases, J lost 0 bases, and 2 bases stayed unmatched. The CDR3 loop spans 16 amino acids. The germline V gene has CDR1 GTSNPN and CDR2 SVGIG (reference sequence). CDR3 sequence (DNA): TGTGCCTGGAGTCGGGACAGGGTCTCTGGGGCCAACGTCCTGACTTTC. It is translated as CAWSRDRVSGANVLTF.

This clone showed up just once. The V call is TRBV19, the J call TRBJ2-5; 7 bases align to TRBD2. Per germline, CDR1 LNHDA and CDR2 SQIVND (reference sequence). The CDR3 runs to 13 residues. V lost 3 bases, J lost 3 bases, and 1 base stayed unmatched. For the CDR3, the DNA is TGTGCCAGTAGTATCCTAGCGGAAGAGACCCAGTACTTC. Its translation: CASSILAEETQYF. The variable domain in full, completed from reference TRBV19 and TRBJ2-5, reads DGGITQSPKYLFRKEGQNVTLSCEQNLNHDAMYWYRQDPGQGLRLIYYSQIVNDFQKGDIAEGYSVSREKKESFPLTVTSAQKNPTAFYLCASSILAEETQYFGPGTRLLVL.

The gene calls are TRBV12-3 or TRBV12-4 and TRBJ2-7; 7 nucleotides line up with TRBD1. This CDR3 contains 13 residues. With 6 bases clipped from V and 9 bases from J, the junction kept 11 bases outside the gene matches. CDR3 loop: CASRQNRGGGQYF. For the CDR3, the DNA is TGTGCCAGCAGACAAAACAGGGGTGGAGGGCAGTACTTC.

The table lists this clone with a few counts. V is TRBV2 and J is TRBJ1-1, with TRBD1 matching 7 bases. V shed 8 bases and J 4 bases; nucleotides not matched to a gene: 7. Germline-derived CDR1 and CDR2 are SNHLY and FYNNEI. CDR3 length: 13 residues. In DNA form, the CDR3 reads TGTGCCAGCCGACAGGGCTCGGGCACTGAAGCTTTCTTT. Amino acid sequence: CASRQGSGTEAFF.

This clone came up a few times. The chain has TRBV19 and TRBJ1-6; D might be TRBD1 (6 bases). Deletions cut 5 bases from V and 3 bases from J, with 14 bases between. The CDR3 loop spans 16 amino acids. Germline loops: CDR1 LNHDA, CDR2 SQIVND (reference sequence). The CDR3 reads CASSVSDSGYNSPLHF. The CDR3 nucleotides read TGTGCCAGTAGTGTTTCGGACAGTGGCTATAATTCACCCCTCCACTTT.

The chain couples TRBV15 to TRBJ2-7, with a tentative D call TRBD2 (7 bases). The length of the CDR3 is 13 residues. Germline V lookup: CDR1 LNHNV, CDR2 YYDKDF (reference sequence). V lost 0 bases to trimming and J lost 10 bases, with 13 bases between them. This CDR3 is CATSREGGGDQYF. The CDR3 nucleotides read TGTGCCACCAGCAGAGAGGGGGGGGGCGACCAGTACTTC.

The chain employs TRBV5-6 and TRBJ2-5; TRBD2 agrees at 8 bases. This CDR3 is built from 15 residues. V dropped 5 bases and J dropped 5; count of bases not matched to a gene: 11. Germline lookup yields CDR1 SGHDT and CDR2 YYEEEE. CDR3 in DNA: TGTGCCAGCAGTTCTCTGGAGCGGGGGAGGGAGACCCAGTACTTC. It is translated as CASSSLERGRETQYF.